These 7 T cell receptor beta chains share one sample of origin, sequenced in a study of spatial heterogeneity in lung cancer. Time point reported: sample taken at primary tumor resection. Sequencing was performed on whole RNA extracted from tumor and nontumor lung tissue, or from frozen PBMC, and the material was left unsorted. Using its own MiXCR run on the 5' RACE reads, TCRdb lists one record per CDR3 protein. The sample yields 6,900 or so distinct CDR3 sequences, roughly 3.7% seen once. The sample here was normal lung tissue next to the tumor, taken at surgery. Receptors originate from a female donor with early-stage non-small cell lung cancer.

This clonotype is medium-sized by share. Since the library was made to target alpha chains, this beta chain is a stray read and its abundance is not meaningful. V and J are TRBV7-2 and TRBJ2-3; 15 bases match TRBD2. J gave up 7 bases and V 5 bases, and 4 bases lay outside the gene matches. This CDR3 spans 15 amino acids. The germline V gene has CDR1 SGHTA and CDR2 FQGNSA. The CDR3 loop reads CASSAGTSGGYTQYF. DNA of the CDR3: TGTGCCAGCAGCGCCGGGACTAGCGGGGGGTATACGCAGTATTTT.

This clonotype was detected many times. This beta chain is a stray read from a library made for alpha chains; its abundance is not meaningful. The chain joins TRBV5-1 to TRBJ2-7, with 14 bases lining up with TRBD2. Unmatched junction bases numbered 6, after V lost 5 bases and J lost 2 bases. The CDR3 covers 16 residues. From germline, CDR1 is SGHRS and CDR2 YFSETQ. The CDR3 protein is CASSPGLAGGAYEQYF. The CDR3 DNA reads TGCGCCAGCAGTCCCGGACTAGCGGGGGGAGCCTACGAGCAGTACTTC.

This clonotype was detected ten times or more. The size of this beta chain means little, since it is a stray read in a library made for alpha chains. The rearrangement links TRBV12-3 or TRBV12-4 to TRBJ1-2; D is perhaps TRBD1 (5 bases). The ends were cut back, 5 bases at V and 8 bases at J, with 18 bases in the middle. The CDR3 runs 14 residues. DNA for the CDR3: TGTGCCAGCAGTCTTCAACAGGTCCCGGGCGGCTACACCTTC. This gives the protein CASSLQQVPGGYTF.

This clonotype came up many times. This beta chain is a stray read from a library made for alpha chains; its abundance is not meaningful. This chain joins TRBV27 and TRBJ1-3; 10 bases line up with TRBD1. J was trimmed by 0 bases and V by 11 bases; bases with no gene match: 1. In germline, CDR1 is MNHEY, CDR2 SMNVEV (reference sequence). There are 13 residues in the CDR3. The CDR3 DNA sequence: TGTGCCTGGACAGGGGGCTCTGGAAACACCATATATTTT. It codes for CAWTGGSGNTIYF.

This clonotype is classed as medium-sized. Because the library targeted alpha chains, this beta chain is an off-target read whose size means little. This sequence joins TRBV6-2 or TRBV6-3 and TRBJ1-5; possibly TRBD1 for D (5 bases). CDR3 length equals 14 residues. From germline, CDR1 is MNHEY and CDR2 SVGEGT. The germline V and J ends were trimmed by 7 bases and 5 bases, with 15 bases remaining between them. The CDR3 DNA is TGTGCCAGCAACGGCAGGGCTCCGGATCAGCCCCAGCATTTT. Translation: CASNGRAPDQPQHF.

In its sample, this clonotype is medium-sized. This beta chain represents an off-target read in a library built for alpha chains; its size is of limited meaning. J is TRBJ1-2 and V is TRBV20-1; D call uncertain. Germline loops: CDR1 DFQATT, CDR2 SNEGSKA (reference sequence). Trimming removed 5 bases at V and 9 bases at J, with 10 bases between. The CDR3 loop spans 10 amino acids. The CDR3, as DNA: TGCAGTGCTCCATGGAAGAGCTACACCTTC. This sequence encodes CSAPWKSYTF.

This clonotype has at least ten counts. Because the library targeted alpha chains, this beta chain is an off-target read whose size means little. This chain joins TRBV4-1 and TRBJ1-5; D call uncertain. From germline, CDR1 is MGHRA and CDR2 YSYEKL. Trimming left V 0 bases short and J 0 bases short, with 9 bases between. The CDR3 runs to 16 residues. The CDR3 region is CASSQDPGNSNQPQHF. For the CDR3, the DNA is TGCGCCAGCAGCCAAGATCCGGGAAATAGCAATCAGCCCCAGCATTTT.